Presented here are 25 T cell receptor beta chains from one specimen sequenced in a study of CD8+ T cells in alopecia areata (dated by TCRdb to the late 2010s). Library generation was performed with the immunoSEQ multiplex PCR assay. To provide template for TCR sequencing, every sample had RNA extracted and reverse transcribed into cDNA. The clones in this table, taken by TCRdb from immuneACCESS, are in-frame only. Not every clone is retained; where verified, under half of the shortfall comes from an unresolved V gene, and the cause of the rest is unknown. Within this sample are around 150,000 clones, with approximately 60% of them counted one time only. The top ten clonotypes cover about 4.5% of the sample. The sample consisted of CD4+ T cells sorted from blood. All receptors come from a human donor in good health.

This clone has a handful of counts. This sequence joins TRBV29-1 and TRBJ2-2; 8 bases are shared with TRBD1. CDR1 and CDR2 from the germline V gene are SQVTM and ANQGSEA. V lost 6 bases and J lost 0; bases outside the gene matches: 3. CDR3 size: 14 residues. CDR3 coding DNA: TGCAGCGTGCGGACAGGGACGAACACCGGGGAGCTGTTTTTT. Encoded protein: CSVRTGTNTGELFF.

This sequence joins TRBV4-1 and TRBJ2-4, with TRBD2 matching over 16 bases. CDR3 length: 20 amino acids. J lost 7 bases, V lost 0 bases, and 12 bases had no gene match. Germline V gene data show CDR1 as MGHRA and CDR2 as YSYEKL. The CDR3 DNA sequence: TGCGCCAGCAGCCAAGATAAGGGACTAGCGGGAGGGCGCAGTGGGAACATTCAGTACTTC. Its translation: CASSQDKGLAGGRSGNIQYF.

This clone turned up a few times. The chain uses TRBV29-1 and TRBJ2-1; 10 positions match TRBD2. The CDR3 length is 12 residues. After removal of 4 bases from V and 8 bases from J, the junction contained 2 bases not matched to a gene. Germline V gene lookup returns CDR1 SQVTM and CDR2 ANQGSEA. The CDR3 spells CSVVAGGHEQFF. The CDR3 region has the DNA TGCAGCGTTGTAGCGGGAGGCCATGAGCAGTTCTTC.

The CDR3 is CASSLGGIEQYF. For the CDR3, the DNA is TGCGCCAGCAGCTTGGGTGGCATCGAGCAGTACTTC. The chain has TRBV5-1 and TRBJ2-7; D unclear. CDR1 and CDR2 from the germline V gene are SGHRS and YFSETQ. Trimming removed 0 bases at V and 6 bases at J, with 7 bases between. The length of the CDR3 is 12 residues.

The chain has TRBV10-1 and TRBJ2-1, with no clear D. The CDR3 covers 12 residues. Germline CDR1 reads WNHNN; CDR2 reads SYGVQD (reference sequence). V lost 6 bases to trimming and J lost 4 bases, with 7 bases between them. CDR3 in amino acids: CASRDGYNEQFF. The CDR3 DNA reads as TGCGCCAGCAGGGACGGTTACAATGAGCAGTTCTTC.

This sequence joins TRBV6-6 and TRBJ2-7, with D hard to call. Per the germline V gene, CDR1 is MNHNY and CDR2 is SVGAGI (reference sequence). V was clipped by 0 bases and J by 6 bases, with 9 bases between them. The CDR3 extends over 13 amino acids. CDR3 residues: CASSYSMGSEQYF. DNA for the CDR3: TGTGCCAGCAGTTACTCGATGGGCAGCGAGCAGTACTTC.

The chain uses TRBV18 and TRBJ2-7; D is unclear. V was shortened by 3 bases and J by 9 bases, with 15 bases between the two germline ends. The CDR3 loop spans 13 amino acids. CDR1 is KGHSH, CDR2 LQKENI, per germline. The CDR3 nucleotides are TGTGCCAGCTCACCTCCCACCCTGTCTCGGCAGTACTTC. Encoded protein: CASSPPTLSRQYF. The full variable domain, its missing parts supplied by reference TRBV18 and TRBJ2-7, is NAGVMQNPRHLVRRRGQEARLRCSPMKGHSHVYWYRQLPEEGLKFMVYLQKENIIDESGMPKERFSAEFPKEGPSILRIQQVVRGDSAAYFCASSPPTLSRQYFGPGTRLTVT.

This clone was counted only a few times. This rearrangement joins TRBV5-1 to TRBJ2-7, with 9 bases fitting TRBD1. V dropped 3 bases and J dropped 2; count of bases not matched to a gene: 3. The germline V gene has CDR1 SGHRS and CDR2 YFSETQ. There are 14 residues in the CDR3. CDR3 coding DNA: TGCGCCAGCAGCTGGGGACAGGGAGCCTACGAGCAGTACTTC. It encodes CASSWGQGAYEQYF.

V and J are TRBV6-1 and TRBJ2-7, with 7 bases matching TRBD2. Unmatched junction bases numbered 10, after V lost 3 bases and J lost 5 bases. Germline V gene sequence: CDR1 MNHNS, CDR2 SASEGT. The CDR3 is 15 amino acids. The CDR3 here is CASSDPGLTPHEQYF. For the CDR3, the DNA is TGTGCCAGCAGTGACCCGGGACTAACACCCCACGAGCAGTACTTC.

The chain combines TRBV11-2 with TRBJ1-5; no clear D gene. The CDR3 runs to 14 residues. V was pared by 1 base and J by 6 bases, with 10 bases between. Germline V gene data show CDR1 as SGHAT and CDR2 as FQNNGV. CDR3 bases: TGTGCCAGCAGCTTAGGACCGACCGTTCAGCCCCAGCATTTT. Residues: CASSLGPTVQPQHF.

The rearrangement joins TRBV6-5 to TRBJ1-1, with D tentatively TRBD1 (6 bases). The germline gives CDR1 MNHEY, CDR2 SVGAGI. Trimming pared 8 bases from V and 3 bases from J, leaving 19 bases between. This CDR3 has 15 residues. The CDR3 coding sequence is TGTGCCAGCCTGCGGGGGGGGCGCGGGGACACTGAAGCTTTCTTT. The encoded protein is CASLRGGRGDTEAFF.

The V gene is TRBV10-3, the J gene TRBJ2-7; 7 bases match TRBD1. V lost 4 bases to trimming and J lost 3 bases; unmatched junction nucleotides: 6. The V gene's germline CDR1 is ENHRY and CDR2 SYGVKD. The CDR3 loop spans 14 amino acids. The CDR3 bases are TGTGCCATCAGTGCGACAGGGAGCGTCTACGAGCAGTACTTC. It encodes CAISATGSVYEQYF.

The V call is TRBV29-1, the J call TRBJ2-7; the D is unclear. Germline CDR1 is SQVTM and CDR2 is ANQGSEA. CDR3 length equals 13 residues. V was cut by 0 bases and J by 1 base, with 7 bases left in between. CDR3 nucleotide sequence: TGCAGCGTTGAAGATGGCCCATCCTACGAGCAGTACTTC. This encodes CSVEDGPSYEQYF.

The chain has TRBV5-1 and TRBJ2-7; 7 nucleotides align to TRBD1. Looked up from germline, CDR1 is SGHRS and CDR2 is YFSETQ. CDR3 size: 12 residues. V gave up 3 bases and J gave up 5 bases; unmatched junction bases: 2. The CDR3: CASSSTGDEQYF. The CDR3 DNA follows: TGCGCCAGCAGCTCAACAGGGGACGAGCAGTACTTC.

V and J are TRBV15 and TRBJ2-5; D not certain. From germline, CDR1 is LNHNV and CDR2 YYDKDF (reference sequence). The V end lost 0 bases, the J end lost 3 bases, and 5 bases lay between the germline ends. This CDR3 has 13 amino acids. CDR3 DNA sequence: TGTGCCACCAGCAGAGAACAAAAAGAGACCCAGTACTTC. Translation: CATSREQKETQYF.

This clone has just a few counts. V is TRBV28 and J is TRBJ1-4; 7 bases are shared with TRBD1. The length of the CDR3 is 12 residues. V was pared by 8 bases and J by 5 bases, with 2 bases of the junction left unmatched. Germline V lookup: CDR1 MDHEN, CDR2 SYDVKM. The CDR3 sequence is CASGTANEKLFF. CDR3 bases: TGTGCCAGCGGGACAGCAAATGAAAAACTGTTTTTT.

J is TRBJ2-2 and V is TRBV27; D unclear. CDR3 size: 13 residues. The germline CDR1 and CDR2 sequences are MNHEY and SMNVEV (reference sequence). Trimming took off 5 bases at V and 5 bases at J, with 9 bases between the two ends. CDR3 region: CASSRSLTGELFF. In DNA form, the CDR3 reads TGTGCCAGCAGTCGAAGTCTGACCGGGGAGCTGTTTTTT.

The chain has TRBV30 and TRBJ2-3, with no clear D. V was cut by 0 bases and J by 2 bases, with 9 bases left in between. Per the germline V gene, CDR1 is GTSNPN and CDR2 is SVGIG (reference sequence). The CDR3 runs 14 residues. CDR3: CAWSVGSHTDTQYF. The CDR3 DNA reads TGTGCCTGGAGTGTCGGAAGCCACACAGATACGCAGTATTTT.

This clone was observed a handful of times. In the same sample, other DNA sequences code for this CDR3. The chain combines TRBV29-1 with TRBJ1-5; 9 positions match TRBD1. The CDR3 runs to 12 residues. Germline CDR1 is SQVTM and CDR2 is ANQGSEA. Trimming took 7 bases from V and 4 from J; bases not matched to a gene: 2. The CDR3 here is CSAGTGNQPQHF. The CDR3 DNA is TGCAGCGCGGGGACAGGGAATCAGCCCCAGCATTTT.

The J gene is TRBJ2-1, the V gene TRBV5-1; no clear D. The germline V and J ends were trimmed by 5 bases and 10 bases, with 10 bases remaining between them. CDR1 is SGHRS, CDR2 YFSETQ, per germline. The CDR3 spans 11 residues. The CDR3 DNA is TGCGCCAGCAGATCGGGTGGGGAGCAGTTCTTC. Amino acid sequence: CASRSGGEQFF.

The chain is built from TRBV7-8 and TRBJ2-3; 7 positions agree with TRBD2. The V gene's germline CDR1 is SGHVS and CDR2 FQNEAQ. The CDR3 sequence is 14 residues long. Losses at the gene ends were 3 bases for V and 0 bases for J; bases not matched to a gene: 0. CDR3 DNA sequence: TGTGCCAGCAGCTTGCGGGAGAGCACAGATACGCAGTATTTT. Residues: CASSLRESTDTQYF.

The CDR3 protein is CAWGGTNSYNEQFF. CDR3 coding DNA: TGTGCCTGGGGAGGGACAAACTCCTACAATGAGCAGTTCTTC. J is TRBJ2-1 and V is TRBV30; possibly TRBD1 or TRBD2 for D (6 bases each). This CDR3 has 14 amino acids. Germline V gives CDR1 GTSNPN, CDR2 SVGIG (reference sequence). V was clipped by 5 bases and J by 0 bases, with 11 bases between them.

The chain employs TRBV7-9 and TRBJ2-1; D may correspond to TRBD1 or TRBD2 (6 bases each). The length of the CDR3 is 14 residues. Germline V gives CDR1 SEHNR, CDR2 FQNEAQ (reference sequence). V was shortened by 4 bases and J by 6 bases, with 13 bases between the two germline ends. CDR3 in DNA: TGTGCCAGCAGCTCTACCGGGGGCCTCAATGAGCAGTTCTTC. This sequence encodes CASSSTGGLNEQFF.

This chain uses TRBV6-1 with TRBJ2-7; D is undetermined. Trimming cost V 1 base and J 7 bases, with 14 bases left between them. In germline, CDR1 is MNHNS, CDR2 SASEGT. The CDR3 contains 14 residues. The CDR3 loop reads CASSEVLATGEQYF. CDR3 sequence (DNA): TGTGCCAGCAGTGAAGTTCTCGCCACCGGTGAGCAGTACTTC.

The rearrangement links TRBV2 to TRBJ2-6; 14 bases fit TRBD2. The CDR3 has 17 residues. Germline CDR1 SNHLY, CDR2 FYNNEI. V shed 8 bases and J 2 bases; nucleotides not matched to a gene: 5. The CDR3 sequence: CASRSGLAGAGANVLTF. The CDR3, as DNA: TGTGCCAGCCGCTCGGGACTAGCGGGGGCTGGGGCCAACGTCCTGACTTTC.